This note documents a single TCR beta chain sequence. This record belongs to a study of T cells in tuberculosis. Study-wide context: Blood was taken before or within 7 days of anti-tuberculosis therapy.

The time point was: new active TB diagnosis, blood taken before or within 7 days of starting treatment. The table came from immunoSEQ multiplex PCR; TCRdb's copy has only in-frame clones and leaves some out. The sample yields tens of thousands of clones, approximately 90% seen once. Germline-derived CDR1 and CDR2 are LNHDA and SQIVND (reference sequence). Trimming at V came to 7 bases and at J to 5 bases, leaving 10 bases not matched to a gene. The CDR3 loop spans 15 amino acids. The sequences come from PBMCs, collected at tuberculosis diagnosis. This chain links TRBV19 with TRBJ2-7, with 11 bases lining up with TRBD1. This receptor was identified in an adult with tuberculosis. Some clones in this sample may be carry-over from other donors' samples. The CDR3 is CASKFADRGHNEQYF. For the CDR3, the DNA is TGTGCCAGTAAGTTCGCGGACAGGGGGCATAACGAGCAGTACTTC.